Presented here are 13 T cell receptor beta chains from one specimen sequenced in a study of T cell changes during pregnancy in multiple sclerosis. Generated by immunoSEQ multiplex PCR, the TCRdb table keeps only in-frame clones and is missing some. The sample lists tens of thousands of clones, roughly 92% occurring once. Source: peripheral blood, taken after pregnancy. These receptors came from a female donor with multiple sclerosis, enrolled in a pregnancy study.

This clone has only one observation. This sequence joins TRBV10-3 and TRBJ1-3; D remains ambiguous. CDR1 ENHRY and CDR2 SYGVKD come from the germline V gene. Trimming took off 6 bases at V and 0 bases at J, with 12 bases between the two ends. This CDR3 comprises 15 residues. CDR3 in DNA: TGTGCCATCAGGCTAGAGCTACCCTCTGGAAACACCATATATTTT. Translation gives CAIRLELPSGNTIYF.

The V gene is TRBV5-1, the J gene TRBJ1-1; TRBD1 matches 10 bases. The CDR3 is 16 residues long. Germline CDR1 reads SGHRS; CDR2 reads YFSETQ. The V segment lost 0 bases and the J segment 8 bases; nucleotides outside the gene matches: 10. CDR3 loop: CASSLATGTGDLEAFF. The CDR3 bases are TGCGCCAGCAGCTTGGCTACCGGGACAGGGGACCTCGAAGCTTTCTTT.

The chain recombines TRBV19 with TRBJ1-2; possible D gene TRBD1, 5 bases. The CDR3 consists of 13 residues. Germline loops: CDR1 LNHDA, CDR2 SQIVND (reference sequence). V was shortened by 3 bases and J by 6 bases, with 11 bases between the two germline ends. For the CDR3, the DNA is TGTGCCAGTAGTATCGTCTTAGGGGATGGCTACACCTTC. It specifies CASSIVLGDGYTF.

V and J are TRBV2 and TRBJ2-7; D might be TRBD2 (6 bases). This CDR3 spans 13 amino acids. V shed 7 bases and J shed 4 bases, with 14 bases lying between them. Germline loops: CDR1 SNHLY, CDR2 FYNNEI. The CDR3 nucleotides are TGTGCCAGCACTGGGAGGAGTCCTTACGAGCAGTACTTC. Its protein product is CASTGRSPYEQYF.

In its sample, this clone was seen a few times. CDR3 loop: CASSDRGRSQPQHF. In nucleotides, the CDR3 is TGTGCCAGCTCGGACAGGGGTAGGAGTCAGCCCCAGCATTTT. The gene calls are TRBV2 and TRBJ1-5, with 9 positions matching TRBD1. Germline trimming cut 8 bases from V and 6 bases from J; bases unmatched to any gene: 8. Germline CDR1 SNHLY, CDR2 FYNNEI. The CDR3 contains 14 residues. The full variable domain, completed using reference TRBV2 and TRBJ1-5, is EPEVTQTPSHQVTQMGQEVILRCVPISNHLYFYWYRQILGQKVEFLVSFYNNEISEKSEIFDDQFSVERPDGSNFTLKIRSTKLEDSAMYFCASSDRGRSQPQHFGDGTRLSIL.

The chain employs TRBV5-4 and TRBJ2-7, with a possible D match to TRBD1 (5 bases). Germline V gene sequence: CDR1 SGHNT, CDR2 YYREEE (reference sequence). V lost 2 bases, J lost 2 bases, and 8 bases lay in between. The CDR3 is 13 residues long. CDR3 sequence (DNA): TGTGCCAGCAGCTTTAGGGGCGCCTACGAGCAGTACTTC. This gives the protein CASSFRGAYEQYF.

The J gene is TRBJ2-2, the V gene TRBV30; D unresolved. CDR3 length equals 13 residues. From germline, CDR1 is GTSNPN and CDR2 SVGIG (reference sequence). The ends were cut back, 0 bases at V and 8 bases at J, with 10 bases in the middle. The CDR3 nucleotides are TGTGCCTGGAGTGTAGCTCCGCCAGGGGAGCTGTTTTTT. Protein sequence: CAWSVAPPGELFF.

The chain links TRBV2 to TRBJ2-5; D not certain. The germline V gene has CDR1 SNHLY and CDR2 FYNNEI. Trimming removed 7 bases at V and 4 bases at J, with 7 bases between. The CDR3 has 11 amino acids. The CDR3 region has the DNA TGTGCCAGCACTATCCGAGAGACCCAGTACTTC. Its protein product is CASTIRETQYF.

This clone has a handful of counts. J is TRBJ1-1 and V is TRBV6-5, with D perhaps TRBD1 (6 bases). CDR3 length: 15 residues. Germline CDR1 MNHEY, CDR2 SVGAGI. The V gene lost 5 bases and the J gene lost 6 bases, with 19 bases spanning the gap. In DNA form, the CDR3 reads TGTGCCAGCAGTGCCCATGAGTTGGGGGCAGCTGAAGCTTTCTTT. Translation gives CASSAHELGAAEAFF.

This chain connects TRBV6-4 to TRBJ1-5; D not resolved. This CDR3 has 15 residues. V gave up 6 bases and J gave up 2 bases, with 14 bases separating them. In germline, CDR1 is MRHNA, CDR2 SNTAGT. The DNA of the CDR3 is TGTGCCAGCAGCGTACAGAGTACGGGCAATCAGCCCCAGCATTTT. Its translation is CASSVQSTGNQPQHF.

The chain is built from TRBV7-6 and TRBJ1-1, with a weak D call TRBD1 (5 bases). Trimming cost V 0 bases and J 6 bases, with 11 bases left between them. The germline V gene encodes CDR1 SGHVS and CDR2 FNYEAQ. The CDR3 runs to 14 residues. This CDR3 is CASSLAGQASEAFF. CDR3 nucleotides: TGTGCCAGCAGCTTAGCGGGGCAGGCCTCTGAAGCTTTCTTT.

CDR3 in amino acids: CASSRGNTEAFF. The CDR3, as DNA: TGCGCCAGCAGCCGCGGGAACACTGAAGCTTTCTTT. V gene TRBV5-1 combines with J gene TRBJ1-1; D is uncertain. Germline V gene lookup returns CDR1 SGHRS and CDR2 YFSETQ. The CDR3 is made up of 12 amino acids. Trimming pared 4 bases from V and 1 base from J, leaving 5 bases between.

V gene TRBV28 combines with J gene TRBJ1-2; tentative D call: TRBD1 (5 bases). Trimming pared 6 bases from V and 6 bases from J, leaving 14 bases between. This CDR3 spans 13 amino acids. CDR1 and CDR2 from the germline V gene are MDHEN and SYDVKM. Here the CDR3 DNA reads TGTGCCAGCAGAATAGGGAGGGGCGATGGCTACACCTTC. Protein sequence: CASRIGRGDGYTF.